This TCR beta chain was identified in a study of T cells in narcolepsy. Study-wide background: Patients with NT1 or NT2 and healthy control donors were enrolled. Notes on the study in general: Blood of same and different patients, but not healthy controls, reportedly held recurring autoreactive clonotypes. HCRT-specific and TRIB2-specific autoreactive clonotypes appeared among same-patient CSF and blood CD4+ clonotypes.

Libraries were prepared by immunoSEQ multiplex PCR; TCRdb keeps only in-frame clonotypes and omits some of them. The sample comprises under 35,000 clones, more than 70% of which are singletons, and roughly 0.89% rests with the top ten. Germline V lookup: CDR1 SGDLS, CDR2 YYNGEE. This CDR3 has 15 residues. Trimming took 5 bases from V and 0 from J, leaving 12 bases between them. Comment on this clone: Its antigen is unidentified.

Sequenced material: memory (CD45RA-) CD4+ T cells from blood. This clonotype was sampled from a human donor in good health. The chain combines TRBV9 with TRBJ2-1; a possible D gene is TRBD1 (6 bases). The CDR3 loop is CASSRRGPSYNEQFF. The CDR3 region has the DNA TGTGCCAGCAGTCGCAGGGGACCCTCCTACAATGAGCAGTTCTTC. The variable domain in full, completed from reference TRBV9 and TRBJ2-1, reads DSGVTQTPKHLITATGQRVTLRCSPRSGDLSVYWYQQSLDQGLQFLIQYYNGEERAKGNILERFSAQQFPDLHSELNLSSLELGDSALYFCASSRRGPSYNEQFFGPGTRLTVL.